This entry concerns a single TCR beta chain. This sample was included in a study of control samples from healthy donors and cancer patients. Produced via immunoSEQ multiplex PCR; TCRdb's table is partial and in-frame only. The sample carries 80,000 or so clones, less than 95% recorded once. The germline CDR1 and CDR2 sequences are SGHNT and YYREEE (reference sequence). Trimming stripped 4 bases from V and 9 bases from J, with 14 bases between. This CDR3 has 13 amino acids. The TCR comes from a woman aged 40 to 49 in good health. The rearrangement uses TRBV5-4 and TRBJ2-1, with D hard to call. Sequencing input: blood. The CDR3 DNA follows: TGTGCCAGCAGCACACCCCCCAAGCCTGAGCAGTTCTTC. It encodes CASSTPPKPEQFF. Full variable domain (rest looked up from reference TRBV5-4 and TRBJ2-1): ETGVTQSPTHLIKTRGQQVTLRCSSQSGHNTVSWYQQALGQGPQFIFQYYREEENGRGNFPPRFSGLQFPNYSSELNVNALELDDSALYLCASSTPPKPEQFFGPGTRLTVL.